Listed here are 26 T cell receptor beta chains from one sample, sequenced in a study of CD8 T cells in Susac syndrome. When the RNA was reverse transcribed, random hexamers were used with an input of roughly 0.45 to 1 ug. TCRdb analysed the immunoSEQ multiplex PCR reads with MiXCR anew, one entry per CDR3 protein. The sample lists 150,000 to 250,000 distinct CDR3 sequences, nearly 95% occurring once. Sequenced: CD4+ T cells from PBMCs. These receptors all come from a human donor with multiple sclerosis.

The J gene is TRBJ2-7, the V gene TRBV5-4; the D call may be TRBD1 or TRBD2 (5 bases each). The CDR3 spans 14 residues. Germline V lookup: CDR1 SGHNT, CDR2 YYREEE (reference sequence). The ends were cut back, 4 bases at V and 0 bases at J, with 11 bases in the middle. The CDR3 DNA sequence: TGTGCCAGCAGCCGGGGCGGGTACTCCTACGAGCAGTACTTC. This encodes CASSRGGYSYEQYF.

CDR3 in amino acids: CASSFKAGGEQFF. The CDR3 DNA reads as TGTGCCAGCAGTTTTAAGGCAGGGGGTGAGCAGTTCTTC. This chain uses TRBV27 with TRBJ2-1, with 7 nucleotides matching TRBD1. Germline V lookup: CDR1 MNHEY, CDR2 SMNVEV (reference sequence). V shed 3 bases and J 9 bases; nucleotides not matched to a gene: 5. This CDR3 spans 13 amino acids.

The chain couples TRBV5-1 to TRBJ2-7; D unclear. Between the trimmed V and J ends, which lost 4 bases and 2 bases, there was a span of 4 bases. Germline CDR1 and CDR2: SGHRS and YFSETQ. This CDR3 is built from 11 residues. This CDR3 reads CASSATYEQYF. The CDR3 DNA reads TGCGCCAGCAGCGCCACCTACGAGCAGTACTTC.

This CDR3 reads CSVEPGTGGTGELFF. The DNA of the CDR3 is TGCAGCGTTGAGCCAGGGACAGGCGGCACCGGGGAGCTGTTTTTT. This rearrangement joins TRBV29-1 to TRBJ2-2, with TRBD1 matching over 8 bases. This CDR3 spans 15 amino acids. V lost 3 bases and J lost 4; bases outside the gene matches: 7. CDR1 and CDR2 (germline): SQVTM, ANQGSEA.

The gene calls are TRBV5-6 and TRBJ2-2; the D is unclear. The ends were cut back, 0 bases at V and 4 bases at J, with 16 bases in the middle. The CDR3 has 17 residues. The germline V gene has CDR1 SGHDT and CDR2 YYEEEE. This CDR3 is CASSLDYRAVTTGELFF. The CDR3 DNA reads as TGTGCCAGCAGCTTGGACTATCGGGCAGTTACCACCGGGGAGCTGTTTTTT.

V gene TRBV30 combines with J gene TRBJ2-3; no firm D call. V lost 4 bases to trimming and J lost 4 bases, with 6 bases between them. The germline CDR1 and CDR2 sequences are GTSNPN and SVGIG (reference sequence). There are 11 residues in the CDR3. In DNA form, the CDR3 reads TGTGCCTGGACGACGGCAGATACGCAGTATTTT. It encodes CAWTTADTQYF.

The CDR3 DNA sequence: TGCGCCAGCAGCCAAGTTTTAACAGGGGACGACGAGCAGTACTTC. Protein product: CASSQVLTGDDEQYF. The rearrangement links TRBV4-1 to TRBJ2-7; 7 bases line up with TRBD1. The CDR3 spans 15 residues. V gave up 1 base and J gave up 5 bases; unmatched junction bases: 8. Germline V gives CDR1 MGHRA, CDR2 YSYEKL.

The gene calls are TRBV20-1 and TRBJ2-7; D possibly matches TRBD1 or TRBD2 (5 bases each). Germline CDR1 is DFQATT and CDR2 is SNEGSKA (reference sequence). The CDR3 extends over 12 amino acids. V lost 4 bases and J 7 bases, leaving 14 bases between the germline ends. This chain's CDR3 is CSAKGSGREQYF. In DNA, the CDR3 is TGCAGTGCTAAGGGGAGCGGAAGAGAGCAGTACTTC.

J is TRBJ1-2 and V is TRBV29-1; 7 bases are shared with TRBD1. The V gene end was trimmed by 4 bases and the J gene end by 4 bases; junction bases not matched to a gene: 6. This CDR3 contains 13 residues. The germline CDR1 and CDR2 sequences are SQVTM and ANQGSEA. The CDR3 is CSVGDRDTYGYTF. As DNA, the CDR3 is TGCAGCGTTGGCGACAGGGACACCTATGGCTACACCTTC.

The V gene is TRBV11-3, the J gene TRBJ2-3; a possible D gene is TRBD2 (5 bases). The CDR3 is made up of 14 amino acids. Trimming stripped 2 bases from V and 5 bases from J, with 11 bases between. Germline CDR1 reads SGHNT; CDR2 reads YENEEA. CDR3 in amino acids: CASSLNGDKDTQYF. DNA for the CDR3: TGTGCCAGCAGCTTAAACGGGGATAAAGATACGCAGTATTTT. The whole variable domain, remainder taken from reference TRBV11-3 and TRBJ2-3, is EAGVVQSPRYKIIEKKQPVAFWCNPISGHNTLYWYLQNLGQGPELLIRYENEEAVDDSQLPKDRFSAERLKGVDSTLKIQPAELGDSAVYLCASSLNGDKDTQYFGPGTRLTVL.

The V call is TRBV5-1, the J call TRBJ2-1, with 13 bases matching TRBD2. Germline-derived CDR1 and CDR2 are SGHRS and YFSETQ. This CDR3 region has 15 residues. The junction had 7 bases not matched to a gene; V was cut back by 5 bases and J by 8 bases. The CDR3 bases are TGCGCCAGCAGAGTACGGACTAGCGGGAGCCATGAGCAGTTCTTC. Translated: CASRVRTSGSHEQFF. The whole variable domain, filled in from reference TRBV5-1 and TRBJ2-1, reads KAGVTQTPRYLIKTRGQQVTLSCSPISGHRSVSWYQQTPGQGLQFLFEYFSETQRNKGNFPGRFSGRQFSNSRSEMNVSTLELGDSALYLCASRVRTSGSHEQFFGPGTRLTVL.

The gene calls are TRBV7-9 and TRBJ1-5; D is possibly TRBD1 (5 bases). Trimming cost V 0 bases and J 0 bases, with 18 bases left between them. Germline CDR1 is SEHNR and CDR2 is FQNEAQ (reference sequence). The CDR3 totals 19 residues. The CDR3 nucleotides are TGTGCCAGCAGCTTAGCCCCGTTTCCTCAGGGATATAGCAATCAGCCCCAGCATTTT. This gives the protein CASSLAPFPQGYSNQPQHF.

The V call is TRBV7-9, the J call TRBJ2-4; TRBD2 aligns across 10 bases. Germline V gene sequence: CDR1 SEHNR, CDR2 FQNEAQ (reference sequence). The J segment lost 0 bases and the V segment lost 5 bases, leaving 10 bases of the junction unmatched. The CDR3 spans 18 residues. This CDR3 is CASSRSGGASLAKNIQYF. The CDR3 bases are TGTGCCAGCAGCCGAAGCGGGGGGGCTTCTTTAGCCAAAAACATTCAGTACTTC.

This chain connects TRBV28 to TRBJ1-1; D is unresolved. The CDR3 has 11 residues. Germline loops: CDR1 MDHEN, CDR2 SYDVKM. Trimming cost V 8 bases and J 7 bases, with 11 bases left between them. The CDR3 region has the DNA TGTGCCAGCCCCGGATCCGGTGAAGCTTTCTTT. Translated, it gives CASPGSGEAFF.

This clonotype showed up just once. V usage is TRBV29-1 and J usage is TRBJ2-1; 10 nucleotides line up with TRBD2. This CDR3 contains 13 residues. Germline CDR1 SQVTM, CDR2 ANQGSEA. V shed 6 bases and J 4 bases; nucleotides not matched to a gene: 3. The CDR3 spells CSVGLAVYNEQFF. The CDR3 DNA reads TGCAGCGTCGGACTAGCGGTATACAATGAGCAGTTCTTC.

This clonotype was found once. The chain is built from TRBV12-3 or TRBV12-4 and TRBJ1-2; unclear D gene. Trimming removed 7 bases from V and 4 bases from J, with 10 bases in between. The CDR3 length is 12 residues. The CDR3 protein is CASTFGIYGYTF. In DNA form, the CDR3 reads TGTGCCAGCACCTTTGGAATCTATGGCTACACCTTC.

V and J are TRBV29-1 and TRBJ1-1; 8 nucleotides line up with TRBD1. V gave up 8 bases and J gave up 7 bases; unmatched junction bases: 15. CDR1 and CDR2 (germline): SQVTM, ANQGSEA. This CDR3 region has 14 residues. DNA for the CDR3: TGCAGCTCAGGGGGCATTAACCGGGACGTTGAAGCTTTCTTT. It yields the protein CSSGGINRDVEAFF. The full variable domain, completed using reference TRBV29-1 and TRBJ1-1, is SAVISQKPSRDICQRGTSLTIQCQVDSQVTMMFWYRQQPGQSLTLIATANQGSEATYESGFVIDKFPISRPNLTFSTLTVSNMSPEDSSIYLCSSGGINRDVEAFFGQGTRLTVV.

The chain recombines TRBV9 with TRBJ2-1; 7 positions agree with TRBD2. The CDR3 sequence is 17 residues long. Germline-derived CDR1 and CDR2 are SGDLS and YYNGEE. J lost 5 bases, V lost 5 bases, and 16 bases had no gene match. CDR3 sequence (DNA): TGTGCCAGCAGTCCCCCCCGGGGGAGGGGTTTCCACAATGAGCAGTTCTTC. Translating gives CASSPPRGRGFHNEQFF.

The V and J genes are TRBV7-8 and TRBJ2-3; 9 bases agree with TRBD2. Trimming took 6 bases from V and 1 from J; bases not matched to a gene: 8. Germline CDR1 SGHVS, CDR2 FQNEAQ. This CDR3 contains 16 residues. CDR3 residues: CASSPRRTSGTDTQYF. The CDR3 DNA is TGTGCCAGCAGTCCCCGGAGGACTAGCGGCACAGATACGCAGTATTTT.

This chain joins TRBV29-1 and TRBJ2-1; perhaps TRBD2 as D (6 bases). CDR3 length: 11 residues. CDR1 is SQVTM and CDR2 is ANQGSEA in the germline V gene. V lost 8 bases, J lost 4 bases, and 9 bases lay in between. CDR3: CSHGGYNEQFF. The CDR3 bases are TGCAGCCATGGGGGGTACAATGAGCAGTTCTTC.

This chain links TRBV27 with TRBJ2-1, with D perhaps TRBD2 (6 bases). The CDR3 runs 14 residues. Trimming shortened V by 8 bases and J by 0 bases, and 11 bases separated the two germline ends. Germline CDR1 reads MNHEY; CDR2 reads SMNVEV (reference sequence). The CDR3 nucleotides are TGTGCCAGCTGCAGCGGGTACTCCTACAATGAGCAGTTCTTC. Encoded protein: CASCSGYSYNEQFF.

The chain is built from TRBV3-1 and TRBJ2-2; D might be TRBD1 (5 bases). Looked up from germline, CDR1 is LGHDT and CDR2 is YNNKEL (reference sequence). The V end was cut by 2 bases, the J end by 8 bases, with 12 bases between. The CDR3 spans 14 residues. The CDR3 bases are TGTGCCAGCAGCCAACTAGGGGTGAAGGGGGAGCTGTTTTTT. Its translation is CASSQLGVKGELFF.

The genes are TRBV19 and TRBJ2-5, with a weak D call TRBD1 (6 bases). Deletions cut 7 bases from V and 0 bases from J, with 9 bases between. Germline V gene lookup returns CDR1 LNHDA and CDR2 SQIVND (reference sequence). The CDR3 covers 13 residues. Here the CDR3 DNA reads TGTGCCAGTATGGGGGCGGACCAAGAGACCCAGTACTTC. Translated: CASMGADQETQYF. Variable domain in full (rest from reference TRBV19 and TRBJ2-5): DGGITQSPKYLFRKEGQNVTLSCEQNLNHDAMYWYRQDPGQGLRLIYYSQIVNDFQKGDIAEGYSVSREKKESFPLTVTSAQKNPTAFYLCASMGADQETQYFGPGTRLLVL.

The chain carries TRBV7-9 and TRBJ1-5; no clear D. CDR1 is SEHNR and CDR2 is FQNEAQ in the germline V gene (reference sequence). The CDR3 contains 11 residues. Trimming removed 7 bases from V and 11 bases from J, with 12 bases in between. In nucleotides, the CDR3 is TGTGCCAGCACTCCGATCGGGTCCCAGCATTTT. Translating it yields CASTPIGSQHF.

The gene calls are TRBV3-1 and TRBJ1-2; D uncertain. Deletions cut 4 bases from V and 4 bases from J, with 16 bases between. Germline V CDR1 and CDR2: LGHDT, YNNKEL (reference sequence). The CDR3 spans 15 residues. The CDR3 reads CASSPVGFFAYGYTF. In nucleotides, the CDR3 is TGTGCCAGCAGCCCGGTGGGGTTCTTTGCCTATGGCTACACCTTC.

This chain joins TRBV11-2 and TRBJ2-5; 12 bases match TRBD2. V lost 3 bases, J lost 9 bases, and 8 bases stayed unmatched. The length of the CDR3 is 15 residues. Per the germline V gene, CDR1 is SGHAT and CDR2 is FQNNGV. CDR3 sequence: CASSFGLAGRESQYF. CDR3 in DNA: TGTGCCAGCAGCTTCGGACTAGCGGGAAGGGAGTCCCAGTACTTC. Complete variable domain (other parts from reference TRBV11-2 and TRBJ2-5): EAGVAQSPRYKIIEKRQSVAFWCNPISGHATLYWYQQILGQGPKLLIQFQNNGVVDDSQLPKDRFSAERLKGVDSTLKIQPAKLEDSAVYLCASSFGLAGRESQYFGPGTRLLVL.